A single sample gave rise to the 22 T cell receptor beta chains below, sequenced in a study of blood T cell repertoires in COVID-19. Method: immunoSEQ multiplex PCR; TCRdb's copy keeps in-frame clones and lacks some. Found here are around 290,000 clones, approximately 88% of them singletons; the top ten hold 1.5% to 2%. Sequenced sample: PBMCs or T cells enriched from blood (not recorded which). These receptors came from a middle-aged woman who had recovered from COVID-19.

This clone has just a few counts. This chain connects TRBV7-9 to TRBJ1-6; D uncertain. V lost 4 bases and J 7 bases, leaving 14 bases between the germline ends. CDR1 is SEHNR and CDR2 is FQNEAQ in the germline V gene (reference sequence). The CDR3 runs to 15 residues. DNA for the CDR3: TGTGCCAGCAGCTCCGGGGTCAGTTTCAATTCACCCCTCCACTTT. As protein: CASSSGVSFNSPLHF. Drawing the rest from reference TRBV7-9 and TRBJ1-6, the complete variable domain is DTGVSQNPRHKITKRGQNVTFRCDPISEHNRLYWYRQTLGQGPEFLTYFQNEAQLEKSRLLSDRFSAERPKGSFSTLEIQRTEQGDSAMYLCASSSGVSFNSPLHFGNGTRLTVT.

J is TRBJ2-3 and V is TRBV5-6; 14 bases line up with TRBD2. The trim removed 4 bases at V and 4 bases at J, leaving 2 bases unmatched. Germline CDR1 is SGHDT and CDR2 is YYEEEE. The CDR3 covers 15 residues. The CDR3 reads CASSRGLAGADTQYF. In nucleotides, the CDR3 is TGTGCCAGCAGCCGGGGACTAGCGGGGGCAGATACGCAGTATTTT.

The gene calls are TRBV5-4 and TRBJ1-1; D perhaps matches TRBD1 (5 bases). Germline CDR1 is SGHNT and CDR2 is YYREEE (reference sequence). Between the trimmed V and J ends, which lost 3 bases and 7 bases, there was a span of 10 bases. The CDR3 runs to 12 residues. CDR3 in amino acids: CASSSPGVEAFF. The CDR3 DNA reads TGTGCCAGCAGCTCTCCGGGGGTTGAAGCTTTCTTT.

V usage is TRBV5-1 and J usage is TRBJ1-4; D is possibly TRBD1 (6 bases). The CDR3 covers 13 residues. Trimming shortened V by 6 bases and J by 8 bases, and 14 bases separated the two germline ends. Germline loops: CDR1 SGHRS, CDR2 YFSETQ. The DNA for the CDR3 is TGCGCCAGCACTGACAGGAGGAACGAAAAACTGTTTTTT. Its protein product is CASTDRRNEKLFF.

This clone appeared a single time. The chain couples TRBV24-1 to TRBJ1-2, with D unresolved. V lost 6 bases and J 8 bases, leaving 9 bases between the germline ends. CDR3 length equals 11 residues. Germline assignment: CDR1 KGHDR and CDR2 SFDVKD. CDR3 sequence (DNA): TGTGCCACCAGTTCGGCGGAAGGCTACACCTTC. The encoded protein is CATSSAEGYTF.

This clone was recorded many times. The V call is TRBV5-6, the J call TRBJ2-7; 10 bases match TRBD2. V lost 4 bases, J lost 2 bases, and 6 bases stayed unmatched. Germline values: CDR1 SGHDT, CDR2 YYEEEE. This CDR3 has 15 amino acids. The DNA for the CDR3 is TGTGCCAGCAGCCGGGGACTAGCGATCACCTACGAGCAGTACTTC. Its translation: CASSRGLAITYEQYF. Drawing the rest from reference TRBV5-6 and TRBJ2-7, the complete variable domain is DAGVTQSPTHLIKTRGQQVTLRCSPKSGHDTVSWYQQALGQGPQFIFQYYEEEERQRGNFPDRFSGHQFPNYSSELNVNALLLGDSALYLCASSRGLAITYEQYFGPGTRLTVT.

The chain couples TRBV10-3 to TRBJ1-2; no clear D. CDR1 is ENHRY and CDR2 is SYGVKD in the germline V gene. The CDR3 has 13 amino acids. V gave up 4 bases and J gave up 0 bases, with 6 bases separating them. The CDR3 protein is CAISGETNYGYTF. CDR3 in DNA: TGTGCCATCAGTGGAGAAACTAACTATGGCTACACCTTC.

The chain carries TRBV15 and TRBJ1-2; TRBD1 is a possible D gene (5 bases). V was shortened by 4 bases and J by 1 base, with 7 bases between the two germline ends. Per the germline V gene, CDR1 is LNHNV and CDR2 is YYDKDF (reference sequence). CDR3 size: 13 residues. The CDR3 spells CATSMTDNYGYTF. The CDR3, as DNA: TGTGCCACCAGCATGACAGATAACTATGGCTACACCTTC.

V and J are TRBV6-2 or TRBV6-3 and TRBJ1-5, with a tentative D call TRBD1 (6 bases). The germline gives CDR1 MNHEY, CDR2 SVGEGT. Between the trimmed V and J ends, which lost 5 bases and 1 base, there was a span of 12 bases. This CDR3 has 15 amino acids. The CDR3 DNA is TGTGCCAGCAGTCTGCAACAGGGAAGCAATCAGCCCCAGCATTTT. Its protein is CASSLQQGSNQPQHF.

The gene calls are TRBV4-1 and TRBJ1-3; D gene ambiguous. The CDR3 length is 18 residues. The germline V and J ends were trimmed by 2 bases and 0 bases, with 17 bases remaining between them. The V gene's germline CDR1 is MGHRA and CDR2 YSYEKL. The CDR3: CASSQRHDRDYSGNTIYF. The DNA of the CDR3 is TGCGCCAGCAGCCAACGACACGACCGGGATTACTCTGGAAACACCATATATTTT.

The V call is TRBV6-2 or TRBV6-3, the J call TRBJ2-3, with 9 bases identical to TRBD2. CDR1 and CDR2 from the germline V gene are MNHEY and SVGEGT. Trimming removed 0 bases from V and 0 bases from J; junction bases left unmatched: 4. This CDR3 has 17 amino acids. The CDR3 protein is CASSYSSGGDSTDTQYF. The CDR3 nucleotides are TGTGCCAGCAGTTACTCTAGCGGGGGAGACAGCACAGATACGCAGTATTTT.

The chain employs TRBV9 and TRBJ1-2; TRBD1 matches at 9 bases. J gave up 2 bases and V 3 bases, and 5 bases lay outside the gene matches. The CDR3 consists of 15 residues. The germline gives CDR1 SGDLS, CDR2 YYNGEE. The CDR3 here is CASSDTGTGNYGYTF. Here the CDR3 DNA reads TGTGCCAGCAGCGATACCGGGACAGGGAACTATGGCTACACCTTC.

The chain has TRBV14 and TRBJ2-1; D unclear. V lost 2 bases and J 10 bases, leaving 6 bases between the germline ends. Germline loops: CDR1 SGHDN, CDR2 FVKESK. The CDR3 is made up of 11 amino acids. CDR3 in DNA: TGTGCCAGCAGCCAACGGTCCGAGCAGTTCTTC. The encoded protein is CASSQRSEQFF.

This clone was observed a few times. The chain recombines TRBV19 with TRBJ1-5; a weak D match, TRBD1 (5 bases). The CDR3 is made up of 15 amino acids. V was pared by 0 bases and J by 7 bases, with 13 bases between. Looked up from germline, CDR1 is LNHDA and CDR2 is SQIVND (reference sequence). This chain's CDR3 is CASSIEGGFGQPQHF. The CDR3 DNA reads TGTGCCAGTAGTATAGAGGGGGGGTTCGGCCAGCCCCAGCATTTT.

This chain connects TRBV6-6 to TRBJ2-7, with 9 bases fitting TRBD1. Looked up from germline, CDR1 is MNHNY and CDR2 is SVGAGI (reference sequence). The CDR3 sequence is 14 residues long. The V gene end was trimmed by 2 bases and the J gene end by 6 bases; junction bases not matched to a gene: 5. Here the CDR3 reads CASSYGTGSIEQYF. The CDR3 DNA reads TGTGCCAGCAGTTACGGGACAGGGAGTATCGAGCAGTACTTC.

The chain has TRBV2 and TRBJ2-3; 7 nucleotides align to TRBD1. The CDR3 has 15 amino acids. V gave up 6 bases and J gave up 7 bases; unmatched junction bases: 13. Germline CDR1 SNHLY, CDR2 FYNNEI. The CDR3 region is CASSLRDRGQNTQYF. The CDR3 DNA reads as TGTGCCAGCAGCCTCCGGGACAGAGGACAAAATACGCAGTATTTT. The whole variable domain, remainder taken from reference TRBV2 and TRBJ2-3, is EPEVTQTPSHQVTQMGQEVILRCVPISNHLYFYWYRQILGQKVEFLVSFYNNEISEKSEIFDDQFSVERPDGSNFTLKIRSTKLEDSAMYFCASSLRDRGQNTQYFGPGTRLTVL.

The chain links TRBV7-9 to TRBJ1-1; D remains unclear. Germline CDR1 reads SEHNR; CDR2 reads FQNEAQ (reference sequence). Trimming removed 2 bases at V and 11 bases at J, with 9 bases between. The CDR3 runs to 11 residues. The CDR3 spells CASSLKERAFF. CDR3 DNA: TGTGCCAGCAGCTTAAAGGAGAGGGCTTTCTTT.

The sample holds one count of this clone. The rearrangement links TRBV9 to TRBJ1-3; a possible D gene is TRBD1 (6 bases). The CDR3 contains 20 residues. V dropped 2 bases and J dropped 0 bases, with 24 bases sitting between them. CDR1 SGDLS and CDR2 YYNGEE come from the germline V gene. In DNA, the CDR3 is TGTGCCAGCAGCGTGGGGGAGAGCAGGGGAACATATTCCTCTGGAAACACCATATATTTT. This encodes CASSVGESRGTYSSGNTIYF. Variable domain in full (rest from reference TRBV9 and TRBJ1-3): DSGVTQTPKHLITATGQRVTLRCSPRSGDLSVYWYQQSLDQGLQFLIQYYNGEERAKGNILERFSAQQFPDLHSELNLSSLELGDSALYFCASSVGESRGTYSSGNTIYFGEGSWLTVV.

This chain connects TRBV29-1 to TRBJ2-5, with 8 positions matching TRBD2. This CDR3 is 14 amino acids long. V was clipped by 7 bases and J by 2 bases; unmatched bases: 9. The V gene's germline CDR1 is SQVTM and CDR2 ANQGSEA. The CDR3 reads CSAARSGGQETQYF. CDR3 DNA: TGCAGCGCGGCCCGAAGCGGGGGACAAGAGACCCAGTACTTC.

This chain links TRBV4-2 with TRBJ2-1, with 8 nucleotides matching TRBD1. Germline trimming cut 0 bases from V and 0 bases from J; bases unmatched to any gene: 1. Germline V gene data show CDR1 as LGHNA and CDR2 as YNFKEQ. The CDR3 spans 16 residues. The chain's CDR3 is CASSQETGGSYNEQFF. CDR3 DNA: TGTGCCAGCAGCCAAGAAACAGGGGGCTCCTACAATGAGCAGTTCTTC.

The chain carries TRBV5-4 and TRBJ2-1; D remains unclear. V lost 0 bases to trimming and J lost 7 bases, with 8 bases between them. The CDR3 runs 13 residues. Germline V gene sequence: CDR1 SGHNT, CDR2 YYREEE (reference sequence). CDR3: CASSLEPTNEQFF. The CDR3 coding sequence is TGTGCCAGCAGCTTGGAACCTACTAATGAGCAGTTCTTC.

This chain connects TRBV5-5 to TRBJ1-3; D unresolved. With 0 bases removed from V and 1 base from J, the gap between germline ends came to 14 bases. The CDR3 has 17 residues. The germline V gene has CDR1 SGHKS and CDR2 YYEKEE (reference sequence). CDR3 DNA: TGTGCCAGCAGCTTGGCGTTCCAGCGGAGGTCTGGAAACACCATATATTTT. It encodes CASSLAFQRRSGNTIYF.